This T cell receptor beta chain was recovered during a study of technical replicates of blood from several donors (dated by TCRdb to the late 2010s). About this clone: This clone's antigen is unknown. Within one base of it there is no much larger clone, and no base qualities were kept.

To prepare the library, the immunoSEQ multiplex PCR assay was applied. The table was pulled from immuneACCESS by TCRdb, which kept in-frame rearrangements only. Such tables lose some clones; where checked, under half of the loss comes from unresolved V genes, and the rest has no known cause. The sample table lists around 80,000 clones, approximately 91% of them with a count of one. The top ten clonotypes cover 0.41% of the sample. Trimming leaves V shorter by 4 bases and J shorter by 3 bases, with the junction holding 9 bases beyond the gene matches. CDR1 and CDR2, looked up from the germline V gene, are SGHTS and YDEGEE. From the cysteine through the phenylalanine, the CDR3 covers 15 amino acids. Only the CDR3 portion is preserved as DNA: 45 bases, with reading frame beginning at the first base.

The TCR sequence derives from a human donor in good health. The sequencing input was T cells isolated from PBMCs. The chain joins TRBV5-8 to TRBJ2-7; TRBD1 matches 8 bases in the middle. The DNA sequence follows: TGTGCCAGCAGCCCGACAGGGGCGCTGGGCTACGAGCAGTACTTC. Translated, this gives CASSPTGALGYEQYF.